This T cell receptor beta chain is from a study of circulating CD8 cells and anti-PD-1 response in melanoma. Study-wide background: Every 2 weeks, patients got 3 mg/kg nivolumab intravenously. Seven of 13 melanoma patients received first-line anti-PD-1 therapy.

Each library started from roughly 16 ng of total RNA using the QIAseq Immune Repertoire TCR panel. TCRdb fed the reads into MiXCR, producing one record per CDR3 protein. The sample contains several hundred distinct CDR3 sequences, approximately 10% of which appear only once. By share of the sample, this clonotype is medium-sized. From live CD3+CD8+TCRalphabeta+ cells, four PD-1 and/or TIGIT subsets were sorted. Sequenced here: CD8+ T cells from PBMCs, sampled at baseline or after one month of anti-PD-1 therapy (not recorded which). The clonotype was recovered from a human donor with melanoma.

Here the CDR3 DNA reads TGCAGCACCCGGGACACCCCTTACGAGCAGTACTTC. Its translation is CSTRDTPYEQYF. The genes are TRBV29-1 and TRBJ2-7, with a weak D call TRBD1 (6 bases). CDR1 is SQVTM, CDR2 ANQGSEA, per germline. Trimming left V 8 bases short and J 4 bases short, with 15 bases between. The CDR3 is 12 residues long.